This TCR beta chain appears in the sequencing data of a study of blood T cells in healthy people across ages. Overall study: In model experiments, template switching was able to capture about one barcoded beta molecule for every two T cells that were present.

It was with a sample-barcoded 5' primer and a J-beta primer mix that a second PCR of roughly 7 to 12 cycles was run. TCRdb re-derived calls from the 5' RACE reads in MiXCR, one entry per CDR3 protein. This sample carries 650,000 to 950,000 distinct CDR3 sequences, more than 40% of them seen once, and the ten largest clones take roughly 19%. This clonotype was recorded at least ten times. Its specificity is unknown. Every participating donor contributed 9.5 to 10 milliliters of peripheral blood through a draw. At least 5 micrograms of total RNA were extracted per sample. Study results and caveats: A greater number of naive CD4+ cells and higher diversity distinguished long-lived donors from aged donors.

This sequence originates from a man between 60 and 75 years old in good health. The sequenced material came from blood.

The CDR3 DNA reads TGTGCCAGCAGTTACCCCAAGAGTGAGCAGTTCTTC. Protein product: CASSYPKSEQFF. The genes are TRBV6-5 and TRBJ2-1; D remains unclear. The ends were cut back, 2 bases at V and 9 bases at J, with 8 bases in the middle. The CDR3 consists of 12 residues. Germline V gene data show CDR1 as MNHEY and CDR2 as SVGAGI.